This TCR beta chain was obtained from a study of blood T cell repertoires in COVID-19. About the study: Whether acute or convalescent, the COVID-19 samples came from the United States, Italy and Spain. T cells, B-cell-depleted T cells, or PBMCs provided the cDNA or gDNA that served as material.

The CDR3 totals 14 residues. CDR1 SNHLY and CDR2 FYNNEI come from the germline V gene. V gave up 10 bases and J gave up 3 bases, with 18 bases separating them. In the original workflow: Estimation of nucleated cell counts was performed using reference gene primer amplification. Assay used: immunoSEQ multiplex PCR; TCRdb lists only in-frame clones, some missing. V and J calls and clone size are copied from that table; D and trimming were computed from the DNA. The sample contains some 200,000 clones, 81% of which appear only once. This sequence joins TRBV2 and TRBJ1-1; D is ambiguous. This receptor was taken from a woman aged 40 to 50 with COVID-19, enrolled during active disease. Sequenced material: peripheral blood. CDR3 in DNA: TGTGCCACCAAGCGCGGACCCGGGGACACTGAAGCTTTCTTT. It specifies CATKRGPGDTEAFF.